These T cell receptor beta chains were read from a single sample in a study of T cells in Graves' hyperthyroidism and ophthalmopathy. Each CDR3 protein gets one entry after TCRdb re-called the multiplex PCR reads with MiXCR. The profile shows 560,000 or so distinct CDR3 sequences, 46% of them singletons. The material sequenced was peripheral blood or thyroid tissue (not recorded which). Every receptor here comes from a woman between 18 and 29 years old with Graves' hyperthyroidism. Each CDR3 is given with its conserved first and last residue. Fields, in order: J gene, clone size, D gene, V gene, CDR3 protein, CDR3 DNA. D genes are given only for firm matches. Only part of the rows carry a size: once, few, many, or a class if the clone is expanded.

J gene: TRBJ1-4
clone size: .
D gene: .
V gene: TRBV20-1
CDR3 protein: CSARASIALEKLFF
CDR3 DNA: TGCAGTGCTAGAGCGTCAATTGCCCTGGAAAAACTGTTTTTT

J gene: TRBJ2-7
clone size: .
D gene: TRBD2
V gene: TRBV10-3
CDR3 protein: CAISGSSEQYF
CDR3 DNA: TGTGCCATAAGCGGGAGTTCCGAGCAGTACTTC

J gene: TRBJ1-1
clone size: .
D gene: TRBD1
V gene: TRBV20-1
CDR3 protein: CSARDLDRGHTEAFF
CDR3 DNA: TGCAGTGCTAGAGATCTAGACAGGGGGCACACTGAAGCTTTCTTT

J gene: TRBJ1-1
clone size: .
D gene: .
V gene: TRBV2
CDR3 protein: CASSIKVAQEAFF
CDR3 DNA: TGTGCCAGCAGTATCAAAGTAGCACAAGAAGCTTTCTTT

J gene: TRBJ1-4
clone size: .
D gene: TRBD1
V gene: TRBV20-1
CDR3 protein: CSARDRAIKLFF
CDR3 DNA: TGCAGTGCTCGGGACAGGGCGATTAAACTGTTTTTT

J gene: TRBJ1-1
clone size: few
D gene: .
V gene: TRBV12-3/TRBV12-4
CDR3 protein: CASSWSTGNTEAFF
CDR3 DNA: TGTGCCAGCAGTTGGTCGACAGGGAACACTGAAGCTTTCTTT

J gene: TRBJ2-2
clone size: .
D gene: TRBD1
V gene: TRBV20-1
CDR3 protein: CSASLGTGVGGELFF
CDR3 DNA: TGCAGTGCTAGCTTGGGGACAGGAGTTGGCGGGGAGCTGTTTTTT

J gene: TRBJ2-7
clone size: few
D gene: TRBD1
V gene: TRBV20-1
CDR3 protein: CSAIRDRTFYEQYF
CDR3 DNA: TGCAGTGCCATCCGGGACAGAACTTTTTACGAGCAGTACTTC

J gene: TRBJ1-2
clone size: many
D gene: TRBD1
V gene: TRBV29-1
CDR3 protein: CSVDWDRDYGYTF
CDR3 DNA: TGCAGCGTTGACTGGGACAGAGACTATGGCTACACCTTC

J gene: TRBJ1-2
clone size: .
D gene: .
V gene: TRBV2
CDR3 protein: CASSPGPVAGYTF
CDR3 DNA: TGTGCCAGCTCCCCGGGACCGGTCGCCGGCTACACCTTC

J gene: TRBJ1-5
clone size: .
D gene: .
V gene: TRBV29-1
CDR3 protein: CSVSEGSSNQPQHF
CDR3 DNA: TGCAGCGTTAGCGAGGGTTCTAGCAATCAGCCCCAGCATTTT

J gene: TRBJ2-7
clone size: .
D gene: .
V gene: TRBV10-3
CDR3 protein: CASSGPRRGGPVEQYF
CDR3 DNA: TGTGCCAGCAGTGGTCCACGCCGGGGAGGTCCTGTCGAGCAGTACTTC

J gene: TRBJ1-3
clone size: .
D gene: .
V gene: TRBV2
CDR3 protein: CASRQDSGNTIYF
CDR3 DNA: TGTGCCAGCAGACAGGACTCTGGAAACACCATATATTTT

J gene: TRBJ2-7
clone size: once
D gene: TRBD2
V gene: TRBV2
CDR3 protein: CATSLAGGYEQYF
CDR3 DNA: TGTGCCACCTCCTTAGCGGGAGGCTACGAGCAGTACTTC

J gene: TRBJ1-1
clone size: many
D gene: .
V gene: TRBV7-9
CDR3 protein: CASSAGQSINTEAFF
CDR3 DNA: TGTGCCAGCAGCGCAGGACAGAGTATCAACACTGAAGCTTTCTTT

J gene: TRBJ1-5
clone size: .
D gene: TRBD1
V gene: TRBV2
CDR3 protein: CASSTRQGANSNQPQHF
CDR3 DNA: TGTGCCAGCAGCACAAGACAGGGGGCAAATAGCAATCAGCCCCAGCATTTT

J gene: TRBJ2-5
clone size: many
D gene: TRBD1
V gene: TRBV10-3
CDR3 protein: CAISPDRGQETQYF
CDR3 DNA: TGTGCCATCAGCCCAGACAGGGGCCAAGAGACCCAGTACTTC

J gene: TRBJ1-1
clone size: .
D gene: .
V gene: TRBV10-3
CDR3 protein: CAIGTEAFF
CDR3 DNA: TGTGCCATCGGCACTGAGGCTTTCTTT